The next 2 T cell receptor beta chains were all read from a single sample in a study of post-analysis software for immune sequencing data. Unique-molecular-identifier-tagged TCR beta cDNA libraries were used. From the PCR reads, TCRdb called clonotypes with MiXCR, one entry per CDR3 protein. Of roughly 180,000 distinct CDR3 sequences listed, roughly 31% are singletons. Antigens for these TCRs are unknown. Study-level results: Controls had lower frequencies than patients of about 5 TRBV segments, which included TRBV5-6, TRBV5-1 and TRBV20-1.

The sample consisted of blood. The receptors come from a girl between 5 and 17 years old with multiple sclerosis.

To note about this clonotype: This clone may be a read error of a much larger clone one base away. J is TRBJ2-5 and V is TRBV7-6, with TRBD1 matching 7 bases. The junction had 21 bases not matched to a gene; V was cut back by 3 bases and J by 11 bases. CDR1 and CDR2 (germline): SGHVS, FNYEAQ. CDR3 length: 17 amino acids. CDR3 residues: CASSFLTGDISNNEQYF. The CDR3 nucleotides are TGTGCCAGCAGCTTCTTAACAGGGGACATTAGCAACAATGAGCAGTACTTC.

For this clonotype: An end of the junction differs from the germline gene, which may be a read error. The chain links TRBV12-3 or TRBV12-4 to TRBJ2-3; 8 bases match TRBD1. The CDR3 totals 16 residues. CDR3 bases: TGTGCCAGCAGTTTATGGTTATGGCAGGGGGCAGATGCGCAGTATTTT. Protein sequence: CASSLWLWQGADAQYF.